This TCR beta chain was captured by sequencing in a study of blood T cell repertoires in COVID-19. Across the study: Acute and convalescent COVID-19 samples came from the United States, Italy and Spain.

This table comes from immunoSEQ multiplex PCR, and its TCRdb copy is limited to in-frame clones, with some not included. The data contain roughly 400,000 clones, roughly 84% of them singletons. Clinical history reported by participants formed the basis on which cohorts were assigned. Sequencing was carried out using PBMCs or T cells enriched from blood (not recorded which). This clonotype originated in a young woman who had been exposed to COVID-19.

The CDR3 nucleotides read TGTGCCAGCAGCATGGTCTCCGTCCGTTCTCCCTTCTACGAGCAGTACTTC. It specifies CASSMVSVRSPFYEQYF. The rearrangement links TRBV5-7 to TRBJ2-7; the D is unclear. TRBV5-7 is an open reading frame whose function is uncertain. The CDR3 loop spans 17 amino acids. Trimming pared 4 bases from V and 3 bases from J, leaving 23 bases between.